A selection of T cell receptor beta chains follows, all from one sample in a study of blood T cell repertoires in COVID-19. Only in-frame clones appear in the TCRdb table, and some are missing; sequencing was by immunoSEQ multiplex PCR. Of around 97,000 clones in the sample, 89% were seen once. Sample: peripheral blood. These receptors came from a woman in her sixties or seventies with acute or convalescent COVID-19. The CDR3 runs from the conserved cysteine through the conserved F or W. The D gene is left open where the match is weak. Not all rows give a size; the values are once, few, many and, for expanded clones, a class.

clone_size,j_call,v_call,d_call,cdr3_aa,cdr3_nt
.,TRBJ1-2,TRBV7-6,.,CASSLGGDGQGGYTF,TGTGCCAGCAGCTTAGGGGGGGACGGGCAAGGCGGCTACACCTTC
.,TRBJ2-1,TRBV5-1,.,CASSSAAYNEQFF,TGCGCCAGCAGCTCGGCAGCGTACAATGAGCAGTTCTTC
.,TRBJ2-6,TRBV6-2/TRBV6-3,.,CASSYGPSVSGANVLTF,TGTGCCAGCAGTTATGGTCCTTCAGTCTCTGGGGCCAACGTCCTGACTTTC
few,TRBJ2-7,TRBV30,.,CAGDRSSYEQYF,TGTGCCGGTGACCGGAGCTCCTACGAGCAGTACTTC
.,TRBJ1-2,TRBV6-5,.,CASSYSGLGAWGYTF,TGTGCCAGCAGTTACTCAGGATTGGGGGCATGGGGCTACACCTTC
.,TRBJ1-1,TRBV12-3/TRBV12-4,.,CASHFGSLREAFF,TGTGCCAGCCATTTCGGGAGTCTTCGTGAAGCTTTCTTT
.,TRBJ2-1,TRBV5-4,TRBD2,CASSLGLGPLYEQFF,TGTGCCAGCAGCCTCGGACTAGGGCCCCTCTATGAGCAGTTCTTC
.,TRBJ1-3,TRBV11-2,.,CASSKQGGNTIYF,TGTGCCAGCAGCAAACAGGGCGGAAACACCATATATTTT
once,TRBJ1-1,TRBV2,.,CASSSVGPNTEAFF,TGTGCCAGCAGTTCCGTTGGGCCGAACACTGAAGCTTTCTTT
.,TRBJ1-2,TRBV5-4,.,CASKLGDPGDGYTF,TGTGCCAGCAAGTTGGGGGACCCGGGGGACGGCTACACCTTC
.,TRBJ1-4,TRBV19,TRBD1,CASSRRTGPNEKLFF,TGTGCCAGTAGTCGACGGACAGGTCCTAATGAAAAACTGTTTTTT
.,TRBJ1-2,TRBV9,.,CASSVVEGSGYTF,TGTGCCAGCAGCGTAGTGGAGGGTAGCGGCTACACCTTC
once,TRBJ2-2,TRBV19,TRBD2,CASSRGLEVTGELFF,TGTGCCAGTAGCCGTGGACTAGAAGTCACCGGGGAGCTGTTTTTT
once,TRBJ1-4,TRBV3-1/TRBV3-2,.,CASSQAGVAEKLFF,TGTGCCAGCAGTCAGGCAGGGGTCGCTGAAAAACTGTTTTTT
.,TRBJ1-5,TRBV2,TRBD1,CASRAGTGNTKPQHF,TGTGCCAGCAGGGCCGGGACAGGGAATACGAAGCCCCAGCATTTT
.,TRBJ1-1,TRBV10-2,.,CASSDLGAGNTEAFF,TGCGCCAGCAGTGACTTGGGGGCGGGGAACACTGAAGCTTTCTTT
once,TRBJ2-3,TRBV5-1,TRBD2,CASSTSGPTDTQYF,TGCGCCAGCAGTACTAGCGGACCCACAGATACGCAGTATTTT
.,TRBJ2-5,TRBV5-4,TRBD2,CASSSAGTQETQYF,TGTGCCAGCAGTTCAGCGGGGACCCAAGAGACCCAGTACTTC
few,TRBJ2-1,TRBV19,TRBD2,CASSELAGSYNEQFF,TGTGCCAGTAGTGAACTAGCGGGATCTTACAATGAGCAGTTCTTC
.,TRBJ2-1,TRBV25-1,TRBD2,CASSDGGTYNEQFF,TGTGCCAGCAGTGACGGGGGGACCTACAATGAGCAGTTCTTC
.,TRBJ2-1,TRBV6-2/TRBV6-3,TRBD2,CASSYSSGSNEQFF,TGTGCCAGCAGTTACTCTAGCGGGTCCAATGAGCAGTTCTTC
few,TRBJ2-1,TRBV6-5,TRBD2,CASSYSLASGGEQFF,TGTGCCAGCAGTTACTCGCTGGCTAGCGGGGGTGAGCAGTTCTTC
.,TRBJ2-5,TRBV6-5,.,CASSYRIPGIQETQYF,TGTGCCAGCAGTTACCGAATTCCCGGGATCCAAGAGACCCAGTACTTC
.,TRBJ2-3,TRBV3-1/TRBV3-2,TRBD2,CASSQASGKLTDTQYF,TGTGCCAGCAGCCAAGCTAGCGGGAAGCTCACAGATACGCAGTATTTT
once,TRBJ1-1,TRBV28,.,CASSAGGENTEAFF,TGTGCCAGCAGTGCCGGAGGGGAGAACACTGAAGCTTTCTTT
.,TRBJ2-5,TRBV2,.,CASSGGEPQWGAETQYF,TGTGCCAGCAGTGGGGGGGAGCCTCAGTGGGGCGCAGAGACCCAGTACTTC
.,TRBJ2-3,TRBV12-3/TRBV12-4,.,CASSNNEAEYF,TGTGCCAGCAGTAACAATGAGGCGGAGTATTTT
few,TRBJ1-1,TRBV19,.,CASRMSVMNTEAFF,TGTGCCAGTAGGATGAGCGTTATGAACACTGAAGCTTTCTTT
once,TRBJ2-5,TRBV7-9,TRBD2,CASSPGRGAGVPETQYF,TGTGCCAGCAGCCCAGGGAGGGGAGCGGGAGTTCCAGAGACCCAGTACTTC
.,TRBJ2-3,TRBV7-2,.,CASSLRGNTDTQYF,TGTGCCAGCAGCTTAAGGGGGAACACAGATACGCAGTATTTT
.,TRBJ1-2,TRBV7-9,.,CASSLSGRANYGYTF,TGTGCCAGCAGCTTATCGGGCAGGGCTAACTATGGCTACACCTTC
.,TRBJ1-3,TRBV11-3,TRBD1,CASSPDRGLRNTIYF,TGTGCCAGCAGCCCAGACAGGGGGCTTCGAAACACCATATATTTT
.,TRBJ1-6,TRBV5-1,TRBD1,CASSPGTGDSPLHF,TGCGCCAGCAGCCCAGGGACAGGGGATTCACCCCTCCACTTT
.,TRBJ2-3,TRBV6-5,.,CASSFQVEPVNTQYF,TGTGCCAGCAGTTTCCAAGTGGAGCCCGTGAATACGCAGTATTTT
.,TRBJ2-1,TRBV6-5,.,CASRPGLYSYNEQFF,TGTGCCAGCAGGCCGGGACTTTACTCCTACAATGAGCAGTTCTTC
.,TRBJ1-1,TRBV6-1,.,CASSEAGISNTEAFF,TGTGCCAGCAGTGAAGCCGGGATTTCGAACACTGAAGCTTTCTTT
.,TRBJ1-4,TRBV7-8,TRBD1,CASSLARTGVLNEKLFF,TGTGCCAGCAGCTTAGCCCGAACAGGGGTTCTTAATGAAAAACTGTTTTTT
.,TRBJ2-1,TRBV5-4,TRBD1,CASSSTGGHEQFF,TGTGCCAGCAGCTCGACAGGGGGCCATGAGCAGTTCTTC
few,TRBJ1-3,TRBV11-3,TRBD1,CASSSRDRVSGNTIYF,TGTGCCAGCAGCTCCCGGGACAGGGTATCTGGAAACACCATATATTTT
.,TRBJ2-5,TRBV5-1,TRBD2,CASSTNSGRQETQYF,TGCGCCAGCAGTACTAATAGCGGGAGGCAAGAGACCCAGTACTTC
few,TRBJ2-1,TRBV6-4,.,CASLSGEGYNEQFF,TGTGCCAGCCTTTCAGGGGAGGGGTACAATGAGCAGTTCTTC
once,TRBJ2-3,TRBV10-1,.,CASRDGLADTQYF,TGCGCCAGCAGGGACGGACTTGCAGATACGCAGTATTTT
.,TRBJ2-1,TRBV7-7,.,CASSLAARAGVNNEQFF,TGTGCTAGCAGCTTAGCGGCAAGGGCAGGGGTTAACAATGAGCAGTTCTTC
.,TRBJ1-1,TRBV2,.,CASKGGEMNTEAFF,TGTGCCAGTAAGGGAGGGGAGATGAACACTGAAGCTTTCTTT
.,TRBJ1-4,TRBV3-1/TRBV3-2,.,CASSQGWATNEKLFF,TGTGCCAGCAGCCAAGGCTGGGCGACTAATGAAAAACTGTTTTTT
.,TRBJ2-3,TRBV24-1,.,CATSPPGDTQYF,TGTGCCACCAGTCCACCGGGAGATACGCAGTATTTT
.,TRBJ1-4,TRBV14,.,CASSQGKSTTNEKLFF,TGTGCCAGCAGCCAAGGAAAATCTACTACTAATGAAAAACTGTTTTTT
.,TRBJ1-2,TRBV28,TRBD1,CASSYPTGVTYGYTF,TGTGCCAGCAGTTACCCGACAGGGGTGACCTATGGCTACACCTTC
.,TRBJ1-1,TRBV19,.,CASRGPRKAAFF,TGTGCCAGCCGAGGGCCCAGGAAGGCAGCTTTCTTT
.,TRBJ1-6,TRBV7-9,TRBD1,CASQPTGYNSPLHF,TGTGCCAGCCAACCGACAGGGTATAATTCACCCCTCCACTTT
.,TRBJ2-3,TRBV19,TRBD1,CASSTMTGYQDTQYF,TGTGCCAGTAGTACCATGACAGGGTATCAAGATACGCAGTATTTT
.,TRBJ1-5,TRBV6-6,.,CASSRDYSNQPQHF,TGTGCCAGCAGTCGGGACTATAGCAATCAGCCCCAGCATTTT
.,TRBJ1-3,TRBV5-4,.,CASSLGGGPGNTIYF,TGTGCCAGCAGCTTGGGGGGGGGCCCCGGAAACACCATATATTTT
.,TRBJ1-2,TRBV30,TRBD1,CAWSVHRTGPGYTF,TGTGCCTGGAGTGTACATAGGACAGGGCCCGGCTACACCTTC
.,TRBJ2-3,TRBV2,TRBD2,CASGTSGRADTQYF,TGTGCCAGCGGGACTAGCGGGCGGGCAGATACGCAGTATTTT
.,TRBJ2-1,TRBV5-1,.,CASSPGGSYNEQFF,TGCGCCAGCAGCCCCGGGGGCTCCTACAATGAGCAGTTCTTC
.,TRBJ2-2,TRBV9,TRBD2,CASSKTGTSGSLGELFF,TGTGCCAGCAGCAAAACAGGGACTAGCGGGAGTCTCGGGGAGCTGTTTTTT